This T cell receptor beta chain comes out of a study of OX40 agonist ivuxolimab in advanced cancers. Clones were read by immunoSEQ multiplex PCR, and TCRdb kept only the in-frame ones, dropping some. The data hold tens of thousands of clones, with 88% observed a single time. Germline-derived CDR1 and CDR2 are SGHRS and YFSETQ. The CDR3 totals 13 residues. This receptor was identified in an adult with an advanced solid tumor such as melanoma, head and neck, liver or kidney cancer. The chain carries TRBV5-1 and TRBJ2-5; no reliable D call. TRBJ2-7 matches the DNA end more closely, so the J call is doubtful. Material: CD4+ or CD8+ T cells sorted from blood, obtained in a trial of the OX40 agonist ivuxolimab. The CDR3 here is CASSSSSYDEQYF. CDR3 nucleotide sequence: TGCGCCAGCAGCTCCTCTTCATACGACGAGCAGTACTTC.